These T cell receptor beta chains were read from a single sample in a study of cytomegalovirus exposure and HLA in healthy donors. Clones were read by immunoSEQ multiplex PCR, and TCRdb kept only the in-frame ones, dropping some. The table includes about 240,000 clones, around 88% detected once. Sequenced: PBMCs. The receptor set was obtained from a woman aged 25 to 39 in good health and CMV-seropositive. CDR3s include the opening cysteine and the closing phenylalanine or tryptophan. D genes are given only for firm matches. Size is stated for part of the rows, as once, few or many counts, or as a class when the clone is expanded.

clone size	V gene	J gene	D gene	CDR3 DNA	CDR3 protein
once	TRBV25-1	TRBJ1-2	NA	TGTGCCAGCAGTGAATATGGGGGGGGCTACACCTTC	CASSEYGGGYTF
NA	TRBV7-2	TRBJ1-2	TRBD1	TGTGCCAGCAGCTTCATACAGGGGCCTAACTATGGCTACACCTTC	CASSFIQGPNYGYTF
NA	TRBV9	TRBJ1-3	TRBD1	TGTGCCAGCAGCCCATCACAGGGGCTCGGAAACACCATATATTTT	CASSPSQGLGNTIYF
NA	TRBV4-1	TRBJ2-5	TRBD2	TGCGCCAGCAGCCGACTAGCGGGAGTCGCCGAGACCCAGTACTTC	CASSRLAGVAETQYF
NA	TRBV5-4	TRBJ2-5	NA	TGTGCCAGCAGCTTGGGCCAGCAAGAGACCCAGTACTTC	CASSLGQQETQYF
NA	TRBV7-2	TRBJ1-5	NA	TGTGCCAGCAGCTTAGCCCCCGGGACTCTCTCAGGAGGCAATCAGCCCCAGCATTTT	CASSLAPGTLSGGNQPQHF
few	TRBV28	TRBJ2-7	NA	TGTGCCAGCACCAAGGGGCCCTCCTACGAGCAGTACTTC	CASTKGPSYEQYF
NA	TRBV9	TRBJ2-7	NA	TGTGCCAGCAGCGTAGCGGGGGATGGGGGCGAGCAGTACTTC	CASSVAGDGGEQYF
NA	TRBV6-5	TRBJ2-7	NA	TGTGCCAGCAGTCGCAGGGGAAAGGTCCACGAGCAGTACTTC	CASSRRGKVHEQYF
NA	TRBV15	TRBJ2-3	NA	TGTGCCACCAGCAGAGATCCGGCGGGAAGCTCAGATACGCAGTATTTT	CATSRDPAGSSDTQYF
NA	TRBV4-1	TRBJ2-1	TRBD2	TGCGCCAGCAGTCACCCTGTACTAGCGGGAGAGTACTACAATGAGCAGTTCTTC	CASSHPVLAGEYYNEQFF
NA	TRBV5-6	TRBJ1-1	NA	TGTGCCAGCAGCTTAGACGACAATGAAGCTTTCTTT	CASSLDDNEAFF
NA	TRBV5-1	TRBJ1-1	NA	TGCGCCAGCAGCTCTTCGGAGGGGAACACTGAAGCTTTCTTT	CASSSSEGNTEAFF
few	TRBV29-1	TRBJ2-3	NA	TGCAGCGTTGAAGGGGCCGGAAGCACAGATACGCAGTATTTT	CSVEGAGSTDTQYF
NA	TRBV10-1	TRBJ2-2	TRBD2	TGCGCCAGCAGAGCCGACGGTTTAGCGGGAGGGCTCGGGGAGCTGTTTTTT	CASRADGLAGGLGELFF